Below, 8 T cell receptor beta chains from the same sample are listed, as sequenced in a study of molecular identifiers for immune sequencing clone quantification. TCRdb itself ran the PCR reads through MiXCR, one entry per CDR3 protein. This sample has 550,000 to 750,000 distinct CDR3 sequences, with just under 20% found just once. The sample consisted of naive CD8+ T cells from blood, with Jurkat cell RNA spiked in. Subset given: FACS-sorted CD8+CD4-CCR7+CD45RA+ naive T cells. The receptors come from a human donor in good health. Some libraries in this study had Jurkat cell RNA spiked in.

This clonotype was detected ten times or more. This chain joins TRBV12-3 or TRBV12-4 and TRBJ2-4; D may match TRBD1 or TRBD2 (5 bases each). This CDR3 has 14 residues. V gave up 5 bases and J gave up 3 bases, with 11 bases separating them. CDR3 nucleotide sequence: TGTGCCAGCAGTCCAGAGGGGTACAAAAACATTCAGTACTTC. Amino acid sequence: CASSPEGYKNIQYF.

This clonotype was picked up a small number of times. CDR3 nucleotide sequence: TGCGCCAGCAGCTTGGCCGTTGTCGATTGGGGGTCCTACAATGAGCAGTTCTTC. As protein: CASSLAVVDWGSYNEQFF. The chain joins TRBV5-1 to TRBJ2-1; D is tentatively TRBD1 or TRBD2 (5 bases each). Germline V gene data show CDR1 as SGHRS and CDR2 as YFSETQ. Trimming stripped 0 bases from V and 1 base from J, with 17 bases between. The CDR3 has 18 residues.

This clonotype has a count of ten or more. The chain recombines TRBV7-2 with TRBJ2-5, with D perhaps assigned TRBD1 or TRBD2 (5 bases each). CDR1 SGHTA and CDR2 FQGNSA come from the germline V gene. This CDR3 region has 15 residues. V was shortened by 5 bases and J by 1 base, with 14 bases between the two germline ends. CDR3 loop: CASSLPAGTQETQYF. Here the CDR3 DNA reads TGTGCCAGCAGCCTCCCGGCAGGGACCCAAGAGACCCAGTACTTC. The full variable domain, completed using reference TRBV7-2 and TRBJ2-5, is GAGVSQSPSNKVTEKGKDVELRCDPISGHTALYWYRQSLGQGLEFLIYFQGNSAPDKSGLPSDRFSAERTGGSVSTLTIQRTQQEDSAVYLCASSLPAGTQETQYFGPGTRLLVL.

This clonotype was counted a few times. This chain links TRBV2 with TRBJ2-1; TRBD2 aligns across 8 bases. The germline CDR1 and CDR2 sequences are SNHLY and FYNNEI. The length of the CDR3 is 14 residues. The junction had 13 bases not matched to a gene; V was cut back by 9 bases and J by 9 bases. CDR3 region: CARKGGRSLGEQFF. The CDR3, as DNA: TGTGCCAGGAAAGGCGGGAGGTCGTTGGGTGAGCAGTTCTTC.

At least ten counts were recorded for this clonotype. CDR3 bases: TGCGCCAGCAGCCAAGTGATGTGGGGTGGGACAGGGCGGGTGTCGACTGAAGCTTTCTTT. This translates into CASSQVMWGGTGRVSTEAFF. This rearrangement joins TRBV4-1 to TRBJ1-1; 9 bases map to TRBD1. Germline V gives CDR1 MGHRA, CDR2 YSYEKL. J lost 5 bases, V lost 1 base, and 20 bases had no gene match. There are 20 residues in the CDR3.

A word on this clonotype: With a much larger clone just one base away, this may be a read error. The chain is built from TRBV12-3 or TRBV12-4 and TRBJ1-2; D is unresolved. The CDR3 contains 14 residues. The CDR3 DNA sequence: TGTGCCAGCAGTTTGGGTTCACCTAACTATGGCCACACCTTC. Encoded protein: CASSLGSPNYGHTF.

This clonotype was found many times. V is TRBV11-3 and J is TRBJ2-1; tentative D call: TRBD2 (6 bases). There are 13 residues in the CDR3. Trimming removed 4 bases from V and 5 bases from J, with 9 bases in between. Germline CDR1 is SGHNT and CDR2 is YENEEA. CDR3 residues: CASSSGLNNEQFF. CDR3 bases: TGTGCCAGCAGCTCGGGACTTAACAATGAGCAGTTCTTC.

With regard to this clonotype: A read error may be the cause here, since a much bigger clone is one base away. V usage is TRBV4-2 and J usage is TRBJ2-3; D possibly uses TRBD1 or TRBD2 (5 bases each). CDR1 and CDR2 from the germline V gene are LGHNA and YNFKEQ. This CDR3 is 16 amino acids long. CDR3 sequence reads: CASSQDGTDLLVTRYF. Here the CDR3 DNA reads TGTGCCAGCAGCCAAGATGGGACGGACTTACTGGTTACGCGGTATTTT.